What follows are 12 T cell receptor beta chains derived from one specimen sequenced in a study of response to subunit inactivated influenza vaccine. Each CDR3 protein is one row after TCRdb ran MiXCR on the RT-PCR reads. The sample records roughly 500,000 distinct CDR3 sequences, approximately 15% being singletons. This specimen consisted of CD4+ T cells sorted from PBMCs, obtained around 25 months after vaccination. The receptors derive from a man between 50 and 75 years old who received an inactivated influenza vaccine.

This clonotype was detected only a few times. The chain is built from TRBV7-2 and TRBJ2-7; D remains unclear. From germline, CDR1 is SGHTA and CDR2 FQGNSA. The CDR3 runs 13 residues. Trimming took 5 bases from V and 5 from J, leaving 13 bases between them. The CDR3 DNA reads as TGTGCCAGCAGCCCCTATCGGGTTCACGAGCAGTACTTC. Encoded protein: CASSPYRVHEQYF.

Comment on this clonotype: A much larger clone sits a single nucleotide away, making a read error possible. The CDR3 sequence is CACSSRGSTTSSYNEQFF. The CDR3 nucleotides read TGTGCCTGCAGTTCGAGGGGTTCCACGACGAGCTCCTACAATGAGCAGTTCTTC. The chain couples TRBV6-2 or TRBV6-3 to TRBJ2-1, with D perhaps assigned TRBD1 or TRBD2 (5 bases each). CDR1 MNHEY and CDR2 SVGEGT come from the germline V gene. This CDR3 region has 18 residues.

This clonotype has just a few counts. The chain employs TRBV2 and TRBJ1-5, with D possibly TRBD1 on 5 matching bases. The CDR3 extends over 15 amino acids. V was clipped by 10 bases and J by 2 bases, with 18 bases between them. Germline V CDR1 and CDR2: SNHLY, FYNNEI. The CDR3 nucleotides read TGTGCCACCGAAGGTCAGGGCAGGGGCAATCAGCCCCAGCATTTT. Translated, it gives CATEGQGRGNQPQHF.

The chain combines TRBV20-1 with TRBJ1-1, with no clear D. The V end was cut by 3 bases, the J end by 4 bases, with 12 bases between. Germline V CDR1 and CDR2: DFQATT, SNEGSKA (reference sequence). The CDR3 consists of 13 residues. The CDR3 DNA sequence: TGCAGTGCTAGGGACCCCAAAGGCACTGAAGCTTTCTTT. It is translated as CSARDPKGTEAFF.

This clonotype has just a few counts. V and J are TRBV9 and TRBJ2-3; weak D call: TRBD2 (6 bases). The CDR3 covers 15 residues. Germline CDR1 reads SGDLS; CDR2 reads YYNGEE. The V gene lost 0 bases and the J gene lost 3 bases, with 11 bases spanning the gap. The CDR3 DNA follows: TGTGCCAGCAGCGTAGGGAGGGGAGGTACAGATACGCAGTATTTT. Translated: CASSVGRGGTDTQYF.

J is TRBJ2-7 and V is TRBV3-1, with D possibly matching TRBD1 (5 bases). Trimming left V 6 bases short and J 5 bases short, with 17 bases between. The germline CDR1 and CDR2 sequences are LGHDT and YNNKEL (reference sequence). There are 14 residues in the CDR3. The CDR3 spells CASSSTWGSDEQYF. The CDR3 DNA is TGTGCCAGCAGTTCGACATGGGGCTCGGACGAGCAGTACTTC.

This sequence joins TRBV20-1 and TRBJ2-7; TRBD1 might be the D (6 bases). Germline loops: CDR1 DFQATT, CDR2 SNEGSKA (reference sequence). The CDR3 is 14 amino acids. Trimming pared 3 bases from V and 5 bases from J, leaving 17 bases between. The CDR3 coding sequence is TGCAGTGCTAGTCCCGGGGCCAGGGGAGACGAGCAGTACTTC. This encodes CSASPGARGDEQYF.

This rearrangement joins TRBV7-3 to TRBJ2-1; D not certain. CDR1 is SGHTA and CDR2 is FQGTGA in the germline V gene. Trimming removed 5 bases from V and 5 bases from J, with 10 bases in between. The CDR3 has 13 amino acids. The CDR3 loop is CASSGRINNEQFF. CDR3 sequence (DNA): TGTGCCAGCAGCGGACGCATAAACAATGAGCAGTTCTTC. The full variable domain, its missing parts supplied by reference TRBV7-3 and TRBJ2-1, is GAGVSQTPSNKVTEKGKYVELRCDPISGHTALYWYRQSLGQGPEFLIYFQGTGAADDSGLPNDRFFAVRPEGSVSTLKIQRTERGDSAVYLCASSGRINNEQFFGPGTRLTVL.

This clonotype was detected a few times. The rearrangement uses TRBV12-3 or TRBV12-4 and TRBJ1-1; perhaps TRBD1 as D (5 bases). Between the trimmed V and J ends, which lost 9 bases and 3 bases, there was a span of 14 bases. The CDR3 has 13 residues. CDR3 sequence: CASRGSRDTEAFF. As DNA, the CDR3 is TGTGCCAGTAGGGGCTCAAGGGACACTGAAGCTTTCTTT.

This clonotype was counted ten times or more. The chain is built from TRBV9 and TRBJ1-1, with D uncertain. The CDR3 contains 13 residues. Germline CDR1 SGDLS, CDR2 YYNGEE. The V gene lost 0 bases and the J gene lost 0 bases, with 3 bases spanning the gap. The CDR3 protein is CASSVEMNTEAFF. The CDR3 nucleotides are TGTGCCAGCAGCGTAGAAATGAACACTGAAGCTTTCTTT. The whole variable domain, remainder taken from reference TRBV9 and TRBJ1-1, is DSGVTQTPKHLITATGQRVTLRCSPRSGDLSVYWYQQSLDQGLQFLIQYYNGEERAKGNILERFSAQQFPDLHSELNLSSLELGDSALYFCASSVEMNTEAFFGQGTRLTVV.

V gene TRBV10-3 combines with J gene TRBJ2-3, with a possible D match to TRBD2 (6 bases). This CDR3 is 15 amino acids long. Germline V gives CDR1 ENHRY, CDR2 SYGVKD. V gave up 3 bases and J gave up 1 base, with 11 bases separating them. The CDR3, as DNA: TGTGCCATCAGTGATTACGGGGAGGGCACAGATACGCAGTATTTT. It specifies CAISDYGEGTDTQYF.

A few counts support this clonotype. The chain is built from TRBV5-6 and TRBJ2-2; TRBD2 aligns across 7 bases. This CDR3 spans 17 amino acids. Germline loops: CDR1 SGHDT, CDR2 YYEEEE. V shed 4 bases and J 4 bases; nucleotides not matched to a gene: 13. CDR3 bases: TGTGCCAGCAGCCGTCTGGGAGGGACCGGTGGCACCGGGGAGCTGTTTTTT. Translated: CASSRLGGTGGTGELFF.